The 9 T cell receptor beta chains in this list originate from one sample, sequenced in a study of blood T cell repertoires in COVID-19. Only in-frame clones appear in the TCRdb table, and some are missing; sequencing was by immunoSEQ multiplex PCR. This sample has 200,000 to 300,000 clones, with 88% found just once. The sequenced sample was peripheral blood. All receptors come from a human donor in a cohort sampled during active COVID-19.

This clone was detected once. The chain couples TRBV19 to TRBJ2-7; 7 bases align to TRBD1. The germline V gene encodes CDR1 LNHDA and CDR2 SQIVND (reference sequence). The CDR3 has 14 residues. V was pared by 2 bases and J by 3 bases, with 4 bases of the junction left unmatched. The CDR3 region has the DNA TGTGCCAGTAGTATATTCACAGGGGACTACGAGCAGTACTTC. Its translation is CASSIFTGDYEQYF.

This clone showed up just a few times. The V and J genes are TRBV6-5 and TRBJ1-2; TRBD1 aligns across 7 bases. The CDR3 covers 14 residues. V dropped 6 bases and J dropped 13; count of bases not matched to a gene: 17. CDR1 and CDR2 (germline): MNHEY, SVGAGI. The CDR3 DNA is TGTGCCAGCAGCTCGACCGGGACAGTATATCTTAGCACCTTC. This sequence encodes CASSSTGTVYLSTF.

The chain recombines TRBV24-1 with TRBJ2-2; 7 nucleotides match TRBD2. The germline V gene has CDR1 KGHDR and CDR2 SFDVKD. The V segment lost 6 bases and the J segment 1 base; nucleotides outside the gene matches: 4. The CDR3 is made up of 15 amino acids. The CDR3 sequence is CATSRGEMNTGELFF. DNA of the CDR3: TGTGCCACCAGTCGGGGGGAAATGAACACCGGGGAGCTGTTTTTT.

The chain links TRBV11-3 to TRBJ2-1, with unresolved D. This CDR3 has 13 residues. The germline V gene encodes CDR1 SGHNT and CDR2 YENEEA. The V end was cut by 5 bases, the J end by 9 bases, with 14 bases between. CDR3 protein: CASSRPGSPEQFF. For the CDR3, the DNA is TGTGCCAGCAGCCGACCCGGGTCCCCTGAGCAGTTCTTC.

This rearrangement joins TRBV5-1 to TRBJ2-7, with 10 positions matching TRBD2. Trimming cost V 0 bases and J 5 bases; bases outside gene matches: 8. This CDR3 is built from 16 residues. The germline V gene encodes CDR1 SGHRS and CDR2 YFSETQ. The CDR3 nucleotides are TGCGCCAGCAGCTTGGAAGCGGGAGGGCCTTCGGACGAGCAGTACTTC. Amino acid sequence: CASSLEAGGPSDEQYF.

There are a few counts of this clone. CDR3 residues: CASSLRGRGTEAFF. CDR3 in DNA: TGTGCCAGCAGCTTAAGGGGGCGCGGCACTGAAGCTTTCTTT. The rearrangement joins TRBV19 to TRBJ1-1; the match to TRBD1 covers 7 bases. Trimming took 9 bases from V and 4 from J; bases not matched to a gene: 11. Germline CDR1 LNHDA, CDR2 SQIVND (reference sequence). CDR3 length: 14 amino acids.

The rearrangement links TRBV19 to TRBJ2-7; 10 nucleotides line up with TRBD1. The V and J ends lost 3 bases and 5 bases, in that order; junction bases with no gene match: 7. CDR1 is LNHDA, CDR2 SQIVND, per germline (reference sequence). The length of the CDR3 is 15 residues. In DNA, the CDR3 is TGTGCCAGTAGTATGCCGGGACAGGGGTTGAACGAGCAGTACTTC. Amino acids: CASSMPGQGLNEQYF.

This chain joins TRBV5-1 and TRBJ2-1; the match to TRBD2 covers 10 bases. Germline V gene lookup returns CDR1 SGHRS and CDR2 YFSETQ. The CDR3 totals 14 residues. The V and J ends lost 4 bases and 7 bases, in that order; junction bases with no gene match: 5. The CDR3 nucleotides are TGCGCCAGCAGCCCAGGACTAGCGGAGAATGAGCAGTTCTTC. Encoded protein: CASSPGLAENEQFF.

The genes are TRBV7-9 and TRBJ2-3; no definite D call. The CDR3 consists of 16 residues. Germline V gives CDR1 SEHNR, CDR2 FQNEAQ (reference sequence). V lost 4 bases and J 0 bases, leaving 14 bases between the germline ends. The CDR3 bases are TGTGCCAGCAGCTACTCGGGTGCATTTAGCACAGATACGCAGTATTTT. Protein: CASSYSGAFSTDTQYF.